What follows are 9 T cell receptor beta chains derived from one specimen sequenced in a study of T cell changes during pregnancy in multiple sclerosis. The repertoire was sequenced with immunoSEQ multiplex PCR; TCRdb's copy has only in-frame clones and lacks some. The table shows some 80,000 clones, with roughly 94% occurring only once. The sample was CD4+ T cells from peripheral blood mononuclear cells, taken after pregnancy. These receptors all stem from a female donor with multiple sclerosis, enrolled in a pregnancy study.

V and J are TRBV28 and TRBJ2-6; D gene uncertain. Germline V CDR1 and CDR2: MDHEN, SYDVKM. The CDR3 length is 16 residues. The germline V and J ends were trimmed by 6 bases and 0 bases, with 12 bases remaining between them. Here the CDR3 reads CASSTVRSSGANVLTF. The CDR3 coding sequence is TGTGCCAGCAGCACCGTTAGAAGCTCTGGGGCCAACGTCCTGACTTTC.

The J gene is TRBJ2-3, the V gene TRBV30, with 7 bases identical to TRBD1. Germline CDR1 reads GTSNPN; CDR2 reads SVGIG (reference sequence). Germline trimming cut 1 base from V and 5 bases from J; bases unmatched to any gene: 15. The length of the CDR3 is 17 residues. The CDR3 spells CAWSDPKRGLGRDTQYF. For the CDR3, the DNA is TGTGCCTGGAGTGATCCCAAGAGGGGGCTAGGTAGAGATACGCAGTATTTT.

This clone has more than one count but fewer than ten. CDR3 coding DNA: TGCAGCGTTGGCGGGCCTGGGGGGACTGAAGCTTTCTTT. This codes for CSVGGPGGTEAFF. The rearrangement links TRBV29-1 to TRBJ1-1; D is possibly TRBD1 (5 bases). Trimming removed 4 bases from V and 5 bases from J, with 14 bases in between. CDR3 length: 13 residues. The germline gives CDR1 SQVTM, CDR2 ANQGSEA.

The V and J genes are TRBV29-1 and TRBJ1-2, with no clear D. The V end was cut by 4 bases, the J end by 8 bases, with 11 bases between. CDR3 length: 11 residues. Germline V gives CDR1 SQVTM, CDR2 ANQGSEA. The DNA of the CDR3 is TGCAGCGTTGGTGCAAACGGGGGCTACACCTTC. Encoded protein: CSVGANGGYTF.

This clone was counted between two and nine times. The V gene is TRBV5-4, the J gene TRBJ2-7, with D possibly TRBD1 on 6 matching bases. Germline V gene sequence: CDR1 SGHNT, CDR2 YYREEE (reference sequence). V was clipped by 2 bases and J by 7 bases, with 16 bases between them. This CDR3 contains 14 residues. The CDR3 coding sequence is TGTGCCAGCAGCTTCCCTCAACAGGGTCGGGAGCAGTACTTC. This codes for CASSFPQQGREQYF. The complete variable domain, with remaining parts taken from reference TRBV5-4 and TRBJ2-7, reads ETGVTQSPTHLIKTRGQQVTLRCSSQSGHNTVSWYQQALGQGPQFIFQYYREEENGRGNFPPRFSGLQFPNYSSELNVNALELDDSALYLCASSFPQQGREQYFGPGTRLTVT.

The chain combines TRBV28 with TRBJ2-2; possible D gene TRBD2, 6 bases. V was trimmed by 10 bases and J by 0 bases, leaving 15 bases between them. This CDR3 is 15 amino acids long. The V gene's germline CDR1 is MDHEN and CDR2 SYDVKM. This CDR3 reads CAILSGSANTGELFF. The CDR3 coding sequence is TGTGCCATCCTCTCCGGGAGTGCGAACACCGGGGAGCTGTTTTTT.

The rearrangement uses TRBV11-2 and TRBJ1-5; D is perhaps TRBD1 (5 bases). The V and J ends lost 2 bases and 4 bases respectively, with 12 bases between them. Germline lookup yields CDR1 SGHAT and CDR2 FQNNGV. This CDR3 region has 15 residues. This chain's CDR3 is CASSLSDSPNQPQHF. The CDR3 DNA is TGTGCCAGCAGCTTAAGCGACAGCCCGAATCAGCCCCAGCATTTT.

The CDR3 reads CASGTSLYNEQFF. CDR3 in DNA: TGTGCCTCCGGGACTAGCCTTTACAATGAGCAGTTCTTC. The chain employs TRBV10-3 and TRBJ2-1, with 9 positions matching TRBD2. From germline, CDR1 is ENHRY and CDR2 SYGVKD. CDR3 length: 13 amino acids. With 11 bases clipped from V and 4 bases from J, the junction kept 6 bases outside the gene matches.

The chain carries TRBV5-4 and TRBJ2-7; 10 bases fit TRBD2. The CDR3 length is 17 residues. Germline CDR1 reads SGHNT; CDR2 reads YYREEE (reference sequence). The J segment lost 2 bases and the V segment lost 0 bases, leaving 8 bases of the junction unmatched. The CDR3 protein is CASSLGSGRGGPYEQYF. In DNA form, the CDR3 reads TGTGCCAGCAGCTTGGGGAGCGGGAGGGGGGGTCCCTACGAGCAGTACTTC.